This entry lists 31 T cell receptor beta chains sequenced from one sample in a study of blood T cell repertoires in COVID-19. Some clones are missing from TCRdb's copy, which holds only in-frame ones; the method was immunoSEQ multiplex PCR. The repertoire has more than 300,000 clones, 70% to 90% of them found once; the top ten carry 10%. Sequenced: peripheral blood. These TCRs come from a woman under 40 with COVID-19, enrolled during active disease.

CDR3 in DNA: TGTGCCAGCGAGACTAGCGGTCAATTGAATACGCAGTATTTT. Translation gives CASETSGQLNTQYF. This chain uses TRBV28 with TRBJ2-3, with 9 bases matching TRBD2. Unmatched junction bases numbered 10, after V lost 8 bases and J lost 7 bases. CDR3 length: 14 residues. From germline, CDR1 is MDHEN and CDR2 SYDVKM.

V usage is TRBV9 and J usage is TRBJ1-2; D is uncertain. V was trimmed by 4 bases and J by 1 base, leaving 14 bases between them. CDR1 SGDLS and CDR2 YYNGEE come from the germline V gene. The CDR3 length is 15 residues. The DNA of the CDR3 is TGTGCCAGCAGCTTCGAAGATGGAGGTAACTATGGCTACACCTTC. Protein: CASSFEDGGNYGYTF.

The CDR3, as DNA: TGCGCCAGCAGCTTGGTACAGGGTCCCTACAATGAGCAGTTCTTC. Encoded protein: CASSLVQGPYNEQFF. The V call is TRBV5-1, the J call TRBJ2-1, with D possibly matching TRBD1 (6 bases). Germline V lookup: CDR1 SGHRS, CDR2 YFSETQ. Trimming left V 0 bases short and J 2 bases short, with 9 bases between. This CDR3 comprises 15 residues.

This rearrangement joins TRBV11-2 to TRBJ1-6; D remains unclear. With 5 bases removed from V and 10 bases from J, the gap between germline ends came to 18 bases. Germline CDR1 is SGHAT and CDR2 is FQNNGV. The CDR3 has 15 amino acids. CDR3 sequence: CASSPSPTAGSPLHF. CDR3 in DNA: TGTGCCAGCAGCCCGAGCCCGACGGCGGGGTCACCCCTCCACTTT. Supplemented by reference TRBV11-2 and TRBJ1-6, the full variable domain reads EAGVAQSPRYKIIEKRQSVAFWCNPISGHATLYWYQQILGQGPKLLIQFQNNGVVDDSQLPKDRFSAERLKGVDSTLKIQPAKLEDSAVYLCASSPSPTAGSPLHFGNGTRLTVT.

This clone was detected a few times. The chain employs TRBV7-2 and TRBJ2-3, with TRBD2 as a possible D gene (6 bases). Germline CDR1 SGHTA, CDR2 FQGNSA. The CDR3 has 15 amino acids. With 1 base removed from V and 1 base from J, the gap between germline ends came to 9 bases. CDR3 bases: TGTGCCAGCAGCTTAGAACTAGCTCGCACAGATACGCAGTATTTT. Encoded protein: CASSLELARTDTQYF.

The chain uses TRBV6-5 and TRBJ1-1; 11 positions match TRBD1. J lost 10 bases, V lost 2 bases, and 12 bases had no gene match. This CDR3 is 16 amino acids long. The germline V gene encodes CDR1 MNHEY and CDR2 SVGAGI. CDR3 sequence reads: CASSYLGQGARMGAFF. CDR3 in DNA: TGTGCCAGCAGTTACCTAGGACAGGGGGCTCGGATGGGAGCTTTCTTT.

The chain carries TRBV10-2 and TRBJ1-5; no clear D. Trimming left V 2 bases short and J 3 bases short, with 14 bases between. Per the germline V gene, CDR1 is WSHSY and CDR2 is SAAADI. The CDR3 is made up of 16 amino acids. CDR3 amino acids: CASSEGGRMDNQPQHF. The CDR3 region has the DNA TGCGCCAGCAGTGAGGGAGGGCGAATGGACAATCAGCCCCAGCATTTT.

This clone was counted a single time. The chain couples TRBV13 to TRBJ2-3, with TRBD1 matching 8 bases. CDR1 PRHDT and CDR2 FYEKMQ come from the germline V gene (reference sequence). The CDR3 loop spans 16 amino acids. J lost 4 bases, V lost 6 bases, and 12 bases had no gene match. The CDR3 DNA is TGTGCCAGCAGAAACACAGGACAGGGTTTCCCAGATACGCAGTATTTT. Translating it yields CASRNTGQGFPDTQYF. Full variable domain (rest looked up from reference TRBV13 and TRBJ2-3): AAGVIQSPRHLIKEKRETATLKCYPIPRHDTVYWYQQGPGQDPQFLISFYEKMQSDKGSIPDRFSAQQFSDYHSELNMSSLELGDSALYFCASRNTGQGFPDTQYFGPGTRLTVL.

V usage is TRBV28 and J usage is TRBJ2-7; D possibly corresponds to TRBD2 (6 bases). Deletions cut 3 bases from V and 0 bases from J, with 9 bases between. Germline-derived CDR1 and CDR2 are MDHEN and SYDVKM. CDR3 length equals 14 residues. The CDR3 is CASSFRRDSYEQYF. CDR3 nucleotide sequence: TGTGCCAGCAGTTTTAGGCGGGACTCCTACGAGCAGTACTTC.

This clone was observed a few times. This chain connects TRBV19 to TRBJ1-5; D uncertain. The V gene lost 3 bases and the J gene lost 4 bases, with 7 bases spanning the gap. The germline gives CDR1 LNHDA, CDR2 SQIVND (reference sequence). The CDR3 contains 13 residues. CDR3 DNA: TGTGCCAGTAGTATGCAGAAAAATCAGCCCCAGCATTTT. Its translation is CASSMQKNQPQHF.

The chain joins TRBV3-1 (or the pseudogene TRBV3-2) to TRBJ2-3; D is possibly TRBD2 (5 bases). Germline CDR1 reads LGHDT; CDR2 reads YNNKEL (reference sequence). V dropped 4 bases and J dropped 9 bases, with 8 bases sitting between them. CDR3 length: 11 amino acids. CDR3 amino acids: CASSLPGTQYF. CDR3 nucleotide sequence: TGTGCCAGCAGCCTCCCGGGGACGCAGTATTTT.

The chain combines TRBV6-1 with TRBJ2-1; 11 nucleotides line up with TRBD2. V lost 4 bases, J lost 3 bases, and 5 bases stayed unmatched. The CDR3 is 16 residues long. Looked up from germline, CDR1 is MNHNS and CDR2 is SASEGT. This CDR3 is CASSARGTSGYNEQFF. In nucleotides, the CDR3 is TGTGCCAGCAGTGCAAGAGGGACTAGCGGCTACAATGAGCAGTTCTTC.

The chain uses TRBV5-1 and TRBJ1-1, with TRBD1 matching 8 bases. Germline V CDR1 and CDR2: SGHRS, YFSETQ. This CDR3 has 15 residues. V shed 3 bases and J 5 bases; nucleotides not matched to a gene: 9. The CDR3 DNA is TGCGCCAGCAGCTCCCCACGACAGGGGAGGACTGAAGCTTTCTTT. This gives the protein CASSSPRQGRTEAFF.

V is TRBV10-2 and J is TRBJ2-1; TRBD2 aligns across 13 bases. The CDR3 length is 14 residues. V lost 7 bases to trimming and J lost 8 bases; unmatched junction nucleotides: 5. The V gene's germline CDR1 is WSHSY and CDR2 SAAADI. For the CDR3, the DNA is TGCGCCAGCACGGGGACTAGCGGGATTGATGAGCAGTTCTTC. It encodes CASTGTSGIDEQFF.

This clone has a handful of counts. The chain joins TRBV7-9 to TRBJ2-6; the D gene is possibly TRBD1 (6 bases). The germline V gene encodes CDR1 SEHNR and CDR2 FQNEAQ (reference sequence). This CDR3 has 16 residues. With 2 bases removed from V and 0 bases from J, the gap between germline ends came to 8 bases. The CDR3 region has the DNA TGTGCCAGCAGCTTACAGGGGTTCTCTGGGGCCAACGTCCTGACTTTC. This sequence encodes CASSLQGFSGANVLTF.

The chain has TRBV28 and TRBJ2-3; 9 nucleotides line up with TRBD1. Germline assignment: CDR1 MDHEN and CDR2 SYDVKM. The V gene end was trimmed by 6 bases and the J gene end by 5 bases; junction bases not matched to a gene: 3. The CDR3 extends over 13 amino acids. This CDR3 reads CASRETGGDTQYF. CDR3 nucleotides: TGTGCCAGCAGGGAGACAGGGGGAGATACGCAGTATTTT. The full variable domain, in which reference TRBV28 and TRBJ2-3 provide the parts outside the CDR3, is DVKVTQSSRYLVKRTGEKVFLECVQDMDHENMFWYRQDPGLGLRLIYFSYDVKMKEKGDIPEGYSVSREKKERFSLILESASTNQTSMYLCASRETGGDTQYFGPGTRLTVL.

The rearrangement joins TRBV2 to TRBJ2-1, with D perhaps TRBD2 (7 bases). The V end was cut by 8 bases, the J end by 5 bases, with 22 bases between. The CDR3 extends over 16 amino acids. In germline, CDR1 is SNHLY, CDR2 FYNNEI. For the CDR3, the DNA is TGTGCCAGCTGGGGGGGGGCCATCCTTACCAACAATGAGCAGTTCTTC. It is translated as CASWGGAILTNNEQFF.

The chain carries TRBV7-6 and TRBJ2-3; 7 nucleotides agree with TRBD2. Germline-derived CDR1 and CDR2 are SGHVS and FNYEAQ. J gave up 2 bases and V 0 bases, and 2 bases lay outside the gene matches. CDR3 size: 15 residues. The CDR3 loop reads CASSLALADTDTQYF. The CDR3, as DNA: TGTGCCAGCAGCTTAGCGCTAGCGGACACAGATACGCAGTATTTT.

The CDR3 sequence: CASSELAGGANVLTF. In nucleotides, the CDR3 is TGTGCCAGCAGTGAACTAGCGGGAGGGGCCAACGTCCTGACTTTC. V is TRBV6-1 and J is TRBJ2-6; TRBD2 aligns across 9 bases. Germline V gene lookup returns CDR1 MNHNS and CDR2 SASEGT. V lost 2 bases, J lost 4 bases, and 0 bases stayed unmatched. The CDR3 runs to 15 residues.

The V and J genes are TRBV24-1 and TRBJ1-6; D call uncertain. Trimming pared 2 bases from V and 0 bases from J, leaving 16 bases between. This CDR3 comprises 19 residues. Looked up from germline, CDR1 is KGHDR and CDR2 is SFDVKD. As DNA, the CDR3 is TGTGCCACCAGTGATTCCTCGAGGCCGGAGAGCTCCTATAATTCACCCCTCCACTTT. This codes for CATSDSSRPESSYNSPLHF.

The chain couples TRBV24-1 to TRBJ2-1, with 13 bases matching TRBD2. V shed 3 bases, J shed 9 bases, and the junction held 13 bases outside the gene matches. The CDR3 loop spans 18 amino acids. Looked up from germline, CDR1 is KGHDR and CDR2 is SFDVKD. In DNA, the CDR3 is TGTGCCACCAGTGATGATCCTCACGGGACTAGCGGGAAAGGTGAGCAGTTCTTC. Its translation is CATSDDPHGTSGKGEQFF.

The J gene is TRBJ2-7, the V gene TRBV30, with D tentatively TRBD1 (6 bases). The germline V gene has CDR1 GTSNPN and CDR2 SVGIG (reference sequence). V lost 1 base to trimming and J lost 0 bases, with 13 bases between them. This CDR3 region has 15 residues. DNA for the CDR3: TGTGCCTGGAGTGAGGGGGTCCCGGGCTCCTACGAGCAGTACTTC. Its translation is CAWSEGVPGSYEQYF.

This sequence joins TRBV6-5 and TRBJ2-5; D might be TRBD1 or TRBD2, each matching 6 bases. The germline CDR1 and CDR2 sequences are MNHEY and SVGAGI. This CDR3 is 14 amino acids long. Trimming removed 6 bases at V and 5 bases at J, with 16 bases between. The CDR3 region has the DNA TGTGCCAGCAGCTACAGGGAGGTGGGGGAGACCCAGTACTTC. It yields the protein CASSYREVGETQYF.

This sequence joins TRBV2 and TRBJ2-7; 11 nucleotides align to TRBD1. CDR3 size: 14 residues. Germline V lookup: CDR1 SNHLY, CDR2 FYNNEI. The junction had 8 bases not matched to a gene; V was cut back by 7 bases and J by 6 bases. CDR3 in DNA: TGTGCCAGCAACCTGGACAGGGGGCGCTTCGAGCAGTACTTC. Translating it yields CASNLDRGRFEQYF.

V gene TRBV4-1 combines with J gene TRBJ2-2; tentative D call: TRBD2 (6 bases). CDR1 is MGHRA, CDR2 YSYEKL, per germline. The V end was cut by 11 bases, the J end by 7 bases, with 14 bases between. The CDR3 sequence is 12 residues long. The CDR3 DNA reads TGCGCCTCCTCGTCCGGGGGCGGGGAGCTGTTTTTT. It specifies CASSSGGGELFF.

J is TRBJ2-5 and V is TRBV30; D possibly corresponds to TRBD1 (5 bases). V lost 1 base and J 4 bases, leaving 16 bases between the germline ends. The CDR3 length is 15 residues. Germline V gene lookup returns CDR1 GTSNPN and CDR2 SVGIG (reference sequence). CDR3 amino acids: CAWSGMGPPGETQYF. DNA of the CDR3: TGTGCCTGGAGTGGCATGGGGCCACCGGGAGAGACCCAGTACTTC.

The CDR3 region is CASSPRDRGPLNTEAFF. The CDR3 bases are TGCGCCAGCAGCCCCCGGGACAGGGGTCCCTTGAACACTGAAGCTTTCTTT. The rearrangement uses TRBV5-1 and TRBJ1-1; TRBD1 aligns across 10 bases. Per germline, CDR1 SGHRS and CDR2 YFSETQ. Unmatched junction bases numbered 9, after V lost 4 bases and J lost 0 bases. This CDR3 has 17 amino acids.

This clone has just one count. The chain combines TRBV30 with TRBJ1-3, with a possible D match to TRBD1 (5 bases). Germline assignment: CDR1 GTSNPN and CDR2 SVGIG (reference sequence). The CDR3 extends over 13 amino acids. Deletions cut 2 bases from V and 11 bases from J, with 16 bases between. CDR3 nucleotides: TGTGCCTGGAGTCCTCAGGGCCTTAAGCCCATATATTTT. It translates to CAWSPQGLKPIYF.

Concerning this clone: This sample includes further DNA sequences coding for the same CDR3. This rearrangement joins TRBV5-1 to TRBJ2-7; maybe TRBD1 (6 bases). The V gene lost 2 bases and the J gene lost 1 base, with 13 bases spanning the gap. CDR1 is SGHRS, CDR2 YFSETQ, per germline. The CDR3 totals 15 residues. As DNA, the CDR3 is TGCGCCAGCAGCTTAGGGCAGGGGCTGTCCTACGAGCAGTACTTC. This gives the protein CASSLGQGLSYEQYF.

This CDR3 reads CASSLSWGWDEQFF. The CDR3 DNA follows: TGCGCCAGCAGCCTCAGTTGGGGCTGGGATGAGCAGTTCTTC. This sequence joins TRBV4-3 and TRBJ2-1; TRBD1 is a possible D gene (5 bases). Germline V gene lookup returns CDR1 LGHNA and CDR2 YSLEER. Trimming took off 4 bases at V and 8 bases at J, with 15 bases between the two ends. The CDR3 contains 14 residues.

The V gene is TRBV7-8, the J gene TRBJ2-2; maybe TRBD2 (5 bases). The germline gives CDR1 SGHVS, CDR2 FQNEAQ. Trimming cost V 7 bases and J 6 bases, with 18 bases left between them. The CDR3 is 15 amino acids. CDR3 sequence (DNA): TGTGCCAGCAACTTGCAAAGGACTCCGCCCGGGGAGCTGTTTTTT. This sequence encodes CASNLQRTPPGELFF.